This TCR beta chain was recorded in a study of shared clonotypes between healthy human individuals. V shed 4 bases and J 2 bases; nucleotides not matched to a gene: 3. The length of the CDR3 is 14 residues. Germline V CDR1 and CDR2: SGHKS, YYEKEE (reference sequence). Assay: immunoSEQ multiplex PCR; the TCRdb copy retains only in-frame clones and omits some. The sample has 850,000 to 1,200,000 clones; about 75% are singletons. The V call is TRBV5-5, the J call TRBJ2-7; 10 bases line up with TRBD1. This TCR derives from a young man in good health. Sequenced: memory CD4+ T cells sorted from blood. Subset here: CD45RA-negative fraction. This chain's CDR3 is CASSGTGAAYEQYF. DNA of the CDR3: TGTGCCAGCAGCGGGACAGGGGCCGCCTACGAGCAGTACTTC.